A single sample gave rise to the 15 T cell receptor beta chains below, sequenced in a study of shared clonotypes between healthy human individuals. Libraries were prepared by immunoSEQ multiplex PCR; TCRdb keeps only in-frame clonotypes and omits some of them. The sample records approximately 1.5 million clones, 95% to 99% being singletons. Sequencing was performed on naive CD4+ T cells sorted from blood. The subset: CD45RA+ positively selected. These receptors were collected from a man under 40 in good health.

This rearrangement joins TRBV5-1 to TRBJ2-3; tentative D call: TRBD1 (5 bases). The CDR3 covers 14 residues. Germline V CDR1 and CDR2: SGHRS, YFSETQ. V was cut by 2 bases and J by 4 bases, with 11 bases left in between. The DNA of the CDR3 is TGCGCCAGCAGCTTCGGCAGGGCCGCAGATACGCAGTATTTT. Its protein product is CASSFGRAADTQYF.

The chain combines TRBV28 with TRBJ2-7; D possibly corresponds to TRBD1 (6 bases). V lost 2 bases and J 4 bases, leaving 21 bases between the germline ends. From germline, CDR1 is MDHEN and CDR2 SYDVKM. The CDR3 totals 17 residues. CDR3 protein: CASSLRIGGGAGYEQYF. The CDR3, as DNA: TGTGCCAGCAGTTTAAGGATAGGTGGGGGCGCAGGATACGAGCAGTACTTC.

The rearrangement links TRBV5-6 to TRBJ2-3; D possibly corresponds to TRBD2 (6 bases). This CDR3 has 15 residues. Trimming stripped 5 bases from V and 0 bases from J, with 13 bases between. The germline gives CDR1 SGHDT, CDR2 YYEEEE. CDR3 sequence: CASSTAGTSTDTQYF. In DNA, the CDR3 is TGTGCCAGCAGTACAGCCGGGACTAGCACAGATACGCAGTATTTT.

The chain is built from TRBV29-1 and TRBJ1-2; no clear D. Trimming pared 0 bases from V and 5 bases from J, leaving 10 bases between. CDR1 and CDR2 from the germline V gene are SQVTM and ANQGSEA. The CDR3 is 13 amino acids. The CDR3 protein is CSVEDPAGYGYTF. As DNA, the CDR3 is TGCAGCGTTGAAGATCCAGCGGGGTATGGCTACACCTTC.

The CDR3 DNA reads as TGCGCCAGCAGCTCCGACGGGAGCTCTGGAAACACCATATATTTT. Residues: CASSSDGSSGNTIYF. This chain joins TRBV5-1 and TRBJ1-3, with D hard to call. Trimming removed 3 bases from V and 0 bases from J, with 10 bases in between. The germline V gene has CDR1 SGHRS and CDR2 YFSETQ. The CDR3 extends over 15 amino acids.

The V call is TRBV7-2, the J call TRBJ2-7; no definite D call. CDR3 size: 13 residues. V lost 6 bases and J 7 bases, leaving 16 bases between the germline ends. Germline lookup yields CDR1 SGHTA and CDR2 FQGNSA. The CDR3 DNA is TGTGCCAGCAGAACAGCAGGATCTAGGGAGCAGTACTTC. Protein sequence: CASRTAGSREQYF.

The rearrangement uses TRBV5-8 and TRBJ1-4, with 8 bases that match TRBD1. The V segment lost 5 bases and the J segment 7 bases; nucleotides outside the gene matches: 10. Germline V gene sequence: CDR1 SGHTS, CDR2 YDEGEE. This CDR3 comprises 15 residues. The CDR3 DNA follows: TGTGCCAGCAGTCGGCCGACAGGGGTGCGTGAAAAACTGTTTTTT. The encoded protein is CASSRPTGVREKLFF.

The chain has TRBV5-5 and TRBJ1-2; weak D call: TRBD1 (6 bases). Between the trimmed V and J ends, which lost 5 bases and 2 bases, there was a span of 10 bases. The germline V gene has CDR1 SGHKS and CDR2 YYEKEE (reference sequence). This CDR3 has 13 residues. The CDR3 region is CASRPQGNYGYTF. DNA for the CDR3: TGTGCCAGCAGACCTCAGGGGAACTATGGCTACACCTTC.

The J gene is TRBJ1-1, the V gene TRBV27; 8 bases are shared with TRBD1. Losses at the gene ends were 3 bases for V and 8 bases for J; bases not matched to a gene: 8. The CDR3 runs to 14 residues. Germline CDR1 and CDR2: MNHEY and SMNVEV (reference sequence). DNA for the CDR3: TGTGCCAGCAGTTTCACCCAGGGGGCGAGAGAAGCTTTCTTT. Amino acid sequence: CASSFTQGAREAFF.

The chain joins TRBV7-2 to TRBJ1-5, with D uncertain. The CDR3 sequence is 16 residues long. The germline V gene encodes CDR1 SGHTA and CDR2 FQGNSA. Trimming shortened V by 0 bases and J by 7 bases, and 16 bases separated the two germline ends. The CDR3 nucleotides read TGTGCCAGCAGCTTAGCTCGCCAGGTCGTGGGCCAGCCCCAGCATTTT. Translated: CASSLARQVVGQPQHF.

This chain connects TRBV7-9 to TRBJ2-7; the D gene is possibly TRBD1 (7 bases). Germline CDR1 reads SEHNR; CDR2 reads FQNEAQ (reference sequence). This CDR3 is built from 15 residues. Trimming cost V 6 bases and J 7 bases, with 22 bases left between them. In nucleotides, the CDR3 is TGTGCCAGCAGGAGGACAGGAGGGGAGGTTCGGGAGCAGTACTTC. Protein product: CASRRTGGEVREQYF.

The chain recombines TRBV14 with TRBJ2-1, with 10 bases matching TRBD2. This CDR3 is built from 16 residues. J was trimmed by 8 bases and V by 4 bases; bases with no gene match: 11. Looked up from germline, CDR1 is SGHDN and CDR2 is FVKESK. The CDR3 reads CASSLTAGLAGDEQFF. CDR3 DNA: TGTGCCAGCAGCCTTACCGCCGGGCTAGCGGGAGATGAGCAGTTCTTC.

This clone showed up just once. The chain carries TRBV5-8 and TRBJ2-2; D may be TRBD1 (5 bases). The CDR3 extends over 16 amino acids. V dropped 6 bases and J dropped 6 bases, with 21 bases sitting between them. CDR1 and CDR2 (germline): SGHTS, YDEGEE. CDR3 sequence (DNA): TGTGCCAGCAAGACTGCTTCTCCAGGGTGGGCCGGGGAGCTGTTTTTT. The encoded protein is CASKTASPGWAGELFF.

CDR3 sequence (DNA): TGTGCCAGCAGCTTGGCCGGAGTGAGGAGCTCCTACGAGCAGTACTTC. It yields the protein CASSLAGVRSSYEQYF. The V call is TRBV5-4, the J call TRBJ2-7; D not resolved. The germline V gene encodes CDR1 SGHNT and CDR2 YYREEE (reference sequence). The CDR3 consists of 16 residues. With 0 bases removed from V and 0 bases from J, the gap between germline ends came to 13 bases. The whole variable domain, filled in from reference TRBV5-4 and TRBJ2-7, reads ETGVTQSPTHLIKTRGQQVTLRCSSQSGHNTVSWYQQALGQGPQFIFQYYREEENGRGNFPPRFSGLQFPNYSSELNVNALELDDSALYLCASSLAGVRSSYEQYFGPGTRLTVT.

The chain employs TRBV11-2 and TRBJ1-4; 7 bases are shared with TRBD1. This CDR3 is 14 amino acids long. Unmatched junction bases numbered 6, after V lost 3 bases and J lost 8 bases. Germline loops: CDR1 SGHAT, CDR2 FQNNGV. The CDR3 loop reads CASSFGQVGEKLFF. The DNA of the CDR3 is TGTGCCAGCAGCTTTGGACAGGTGGGGGAAAAACTGTTTTTT. The full variable domain, rest sourced from reference TRBV11-2 and TRBJ1-4, is EAGVAQSPRYKIIEKRQSVAFWCNPISGHATLYWYQQILGQGPKLLIQFQNNGVVDDSQLPKDRFSAERLKGVDSTLKIQPAKLEDSAVYLCASSFGQVGEKLFFGSGTQLSVL.